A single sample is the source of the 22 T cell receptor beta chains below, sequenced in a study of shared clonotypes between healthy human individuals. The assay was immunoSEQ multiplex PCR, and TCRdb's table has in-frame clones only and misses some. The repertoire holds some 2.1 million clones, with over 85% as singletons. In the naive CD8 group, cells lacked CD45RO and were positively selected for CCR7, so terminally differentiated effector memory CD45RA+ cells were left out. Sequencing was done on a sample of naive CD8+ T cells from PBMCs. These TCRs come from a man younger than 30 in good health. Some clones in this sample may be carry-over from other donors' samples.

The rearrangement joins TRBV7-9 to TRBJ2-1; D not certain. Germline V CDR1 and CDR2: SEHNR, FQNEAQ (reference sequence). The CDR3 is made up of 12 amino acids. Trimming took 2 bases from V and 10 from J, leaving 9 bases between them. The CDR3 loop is CASSLTPREQFF. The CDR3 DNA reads TGTGCCAGCAGCTTAACCCCCAGAGAGCAGTTCTTC.

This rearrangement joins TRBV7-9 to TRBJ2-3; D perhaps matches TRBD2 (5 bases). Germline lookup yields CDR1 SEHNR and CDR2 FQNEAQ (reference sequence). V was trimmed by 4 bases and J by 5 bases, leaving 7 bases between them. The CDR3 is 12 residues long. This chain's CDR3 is CASSWTGDTQYF. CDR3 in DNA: TGTGCCAGCAGCTGGACTGGAGATACGCAGTATTTT.

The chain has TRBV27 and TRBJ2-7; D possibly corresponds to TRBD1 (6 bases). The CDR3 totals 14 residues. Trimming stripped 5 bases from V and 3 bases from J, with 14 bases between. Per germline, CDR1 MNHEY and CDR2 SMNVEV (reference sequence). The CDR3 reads CASSPQGVNYEQYF. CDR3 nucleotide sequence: TGTGCCAGCAGTCCACAGGGAGTTAACTACGAGCAGTACTTC.

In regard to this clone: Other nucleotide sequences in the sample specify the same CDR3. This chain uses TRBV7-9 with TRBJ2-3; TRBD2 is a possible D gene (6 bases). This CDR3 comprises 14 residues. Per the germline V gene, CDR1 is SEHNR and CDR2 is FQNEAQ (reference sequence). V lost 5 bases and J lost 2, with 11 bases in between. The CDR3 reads CASSPGLLTDTQYF. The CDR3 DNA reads TGTGCCAGCAGCCCGGGACTTCTCACAGATACGCAGTATTTT.

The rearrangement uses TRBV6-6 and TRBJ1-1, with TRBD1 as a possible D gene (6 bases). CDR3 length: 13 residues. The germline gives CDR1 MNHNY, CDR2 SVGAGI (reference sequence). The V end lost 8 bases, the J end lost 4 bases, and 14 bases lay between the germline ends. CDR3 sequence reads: CASSPGGLTEAFF. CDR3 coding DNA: TGTGCCAGCTCCCCCGGGGGCCTCACTGAAGCTTTCTTT.

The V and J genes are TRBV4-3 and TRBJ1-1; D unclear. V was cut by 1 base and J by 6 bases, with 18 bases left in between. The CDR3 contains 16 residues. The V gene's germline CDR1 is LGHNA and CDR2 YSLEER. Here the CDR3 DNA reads TGCGCCAGCAGCCAAGTGGGAGCGGAGGAAGTCGCTGAAGCTTTCTTT. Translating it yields CASSQVGAEEVAEAFF.

CDR3 region: CASSYGSALFNYGYTF. The CDR3 DNA reads as TGTGCCAGCAGTTACGGGTCAGCCCTCTTCAACTATGGCTACACCTTC. V usage is TRBV6-5 and J usage is TRBJ1-2; unclear D gene. This CDR3 region has 16 residues. Trimming took 2 bases from V and 2 from J, leaving 15 bases between them. Per the germline V gene, CDR1 is MNHEY and CDR2 is SVGAGI.

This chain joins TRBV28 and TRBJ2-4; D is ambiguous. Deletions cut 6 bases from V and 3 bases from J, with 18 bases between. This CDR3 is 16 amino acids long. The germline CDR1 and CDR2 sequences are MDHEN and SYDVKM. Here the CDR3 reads CASRPSPPGYKNIQYF. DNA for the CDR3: TGTGCCAGCAGACCATCACCACCCGGATACAAAAACATTCAGTACTTC.

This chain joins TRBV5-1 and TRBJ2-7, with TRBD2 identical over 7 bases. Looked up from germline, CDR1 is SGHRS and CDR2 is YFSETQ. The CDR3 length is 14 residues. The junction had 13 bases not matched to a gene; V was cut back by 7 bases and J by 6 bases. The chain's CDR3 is CASGEGPHPGEQYF. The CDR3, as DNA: TGCGCCAGCGGGGAGGGACCCCACCCGGGCGAGCAGTACTTC.

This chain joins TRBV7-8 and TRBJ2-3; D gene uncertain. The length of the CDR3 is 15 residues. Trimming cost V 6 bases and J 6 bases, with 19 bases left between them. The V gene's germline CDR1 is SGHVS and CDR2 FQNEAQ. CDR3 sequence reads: CASRAYTPTTDTQYF. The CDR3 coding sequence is TGTGCCAGCAGAGCCTACACACCAACTACGGATACGCAGTATTTT.

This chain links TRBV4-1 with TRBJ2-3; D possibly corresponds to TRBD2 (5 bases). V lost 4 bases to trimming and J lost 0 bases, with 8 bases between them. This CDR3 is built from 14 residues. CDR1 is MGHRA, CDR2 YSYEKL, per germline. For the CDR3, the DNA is TGCGCCAGCAGCCTACTAGGGAGCACAGATACGCAGTATTTT. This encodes CASSLLGSTDTQYF.

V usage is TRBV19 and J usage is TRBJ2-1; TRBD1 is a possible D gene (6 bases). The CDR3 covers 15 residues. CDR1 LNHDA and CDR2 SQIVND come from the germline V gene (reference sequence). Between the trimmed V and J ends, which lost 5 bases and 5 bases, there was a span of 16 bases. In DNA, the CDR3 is TGTGCCAGTAGTCTAATCCGGGACATTCACAATGAGCAGTTCTTC. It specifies CASSLIRDIHNEQFF. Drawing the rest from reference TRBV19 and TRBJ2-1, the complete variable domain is DGGITQSPKYLFRKEGQNVTLSCEQNLNHDAMYWYRQDPGQGLRLIYYSQIVNDFQKGDIAEGYSVSREKKESFPLTVTSAQKNPTAFYLCASSLIRDIHNEQFFGPGTRLTVL.

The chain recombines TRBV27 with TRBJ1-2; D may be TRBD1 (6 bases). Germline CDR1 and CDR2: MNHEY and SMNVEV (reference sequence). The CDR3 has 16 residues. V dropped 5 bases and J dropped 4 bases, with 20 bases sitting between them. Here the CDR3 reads CASSLTYRTESYGYTF. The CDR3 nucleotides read TGTGCCAGCAGTCTAACATATCGGACAGAATCCTATGGCTACACCTTC.

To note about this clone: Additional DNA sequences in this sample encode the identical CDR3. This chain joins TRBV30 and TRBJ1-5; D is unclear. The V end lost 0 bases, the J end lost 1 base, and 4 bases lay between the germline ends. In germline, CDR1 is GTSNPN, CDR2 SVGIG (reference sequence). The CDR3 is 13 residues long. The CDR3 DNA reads TGTGCCTGGAGTGTAAGGAGCAATCAGCCCCAGCATTTT. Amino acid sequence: CAWSVRSNQPQHF.

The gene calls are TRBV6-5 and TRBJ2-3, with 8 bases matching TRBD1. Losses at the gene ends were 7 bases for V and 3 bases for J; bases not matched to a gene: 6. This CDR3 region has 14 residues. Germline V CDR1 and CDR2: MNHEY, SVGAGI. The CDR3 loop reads CASKTGAGTDTQYF. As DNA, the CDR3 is TGTGCCAGCAAGACAGGGGCCGGGACAGATACGCAGTATTTT.

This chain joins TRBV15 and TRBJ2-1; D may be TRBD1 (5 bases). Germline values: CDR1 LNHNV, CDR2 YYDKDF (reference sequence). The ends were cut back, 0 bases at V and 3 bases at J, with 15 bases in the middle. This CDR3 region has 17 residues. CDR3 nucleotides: TGTGCCACCAGCAGAGATCGTCGGACACTATACTACAATGAGCAGTTCTTC. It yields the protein CATSRDRRTLYYNEQFF.

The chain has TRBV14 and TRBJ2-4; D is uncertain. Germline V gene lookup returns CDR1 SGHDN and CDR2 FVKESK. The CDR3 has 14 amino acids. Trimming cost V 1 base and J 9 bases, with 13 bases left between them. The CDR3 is CASSQGPTGGIQYF. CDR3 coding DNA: TGTGCCAGCAGCCAAGGGCCCACCGGTGGCATTCAGTACTTC. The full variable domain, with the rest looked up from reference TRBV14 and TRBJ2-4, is EAGVTQFPSHSVIEKGQTVTLRCDPISGHDNLYWYRRVMGKEIKFLLHFVKESKQDESGMPNNRFLAERTGGTYSTLKVQPAELEDSGVYFCASSQGPTGGIQYFGAGTRLSVL.

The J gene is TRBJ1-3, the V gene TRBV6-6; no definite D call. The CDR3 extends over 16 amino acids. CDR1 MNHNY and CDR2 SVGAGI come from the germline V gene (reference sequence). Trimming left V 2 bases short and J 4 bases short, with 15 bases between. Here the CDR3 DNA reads TGTGCCAGCAGTTACATCGGCAAAGGAGGGGGAAACACCATATATTTT. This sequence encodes CASSYIGKGGGNTIYF.

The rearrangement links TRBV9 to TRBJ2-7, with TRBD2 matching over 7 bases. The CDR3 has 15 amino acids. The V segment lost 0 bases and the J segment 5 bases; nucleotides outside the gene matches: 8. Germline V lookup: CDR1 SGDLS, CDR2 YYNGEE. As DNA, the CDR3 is TGTGCCAGCAGCGTAGCTGGCGGGAGAACCGACGAGCAGTACTTC. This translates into CASSVAGGRTDEQYF.

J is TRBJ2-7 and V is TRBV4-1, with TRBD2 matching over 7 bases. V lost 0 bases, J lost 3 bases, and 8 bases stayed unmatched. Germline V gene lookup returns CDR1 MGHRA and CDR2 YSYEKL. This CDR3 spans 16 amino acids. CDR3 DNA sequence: TGCGCCAGCAGCCAAGATTCTGCGGGAGCAGGCTACGAGCAGTACTTC. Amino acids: CASSQDSAGAGYEQYF.

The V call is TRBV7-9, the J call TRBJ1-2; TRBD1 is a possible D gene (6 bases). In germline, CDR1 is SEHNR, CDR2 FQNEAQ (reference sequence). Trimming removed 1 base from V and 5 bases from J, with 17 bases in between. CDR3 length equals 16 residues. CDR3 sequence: CASSLVSQTGGYGYTF. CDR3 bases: TGTGCCAGCAGCTTAGTTTCTCAGACAGGAGGATATGGCTACACCTTC.

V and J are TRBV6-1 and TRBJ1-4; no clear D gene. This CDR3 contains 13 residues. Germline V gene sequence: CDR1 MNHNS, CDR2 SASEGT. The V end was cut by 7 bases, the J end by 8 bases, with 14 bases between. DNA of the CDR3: TGTGCCAGCAAGTCGCCTCGCCGGGAAAAACTGTTTTTT. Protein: CASKSPRREKLFF.